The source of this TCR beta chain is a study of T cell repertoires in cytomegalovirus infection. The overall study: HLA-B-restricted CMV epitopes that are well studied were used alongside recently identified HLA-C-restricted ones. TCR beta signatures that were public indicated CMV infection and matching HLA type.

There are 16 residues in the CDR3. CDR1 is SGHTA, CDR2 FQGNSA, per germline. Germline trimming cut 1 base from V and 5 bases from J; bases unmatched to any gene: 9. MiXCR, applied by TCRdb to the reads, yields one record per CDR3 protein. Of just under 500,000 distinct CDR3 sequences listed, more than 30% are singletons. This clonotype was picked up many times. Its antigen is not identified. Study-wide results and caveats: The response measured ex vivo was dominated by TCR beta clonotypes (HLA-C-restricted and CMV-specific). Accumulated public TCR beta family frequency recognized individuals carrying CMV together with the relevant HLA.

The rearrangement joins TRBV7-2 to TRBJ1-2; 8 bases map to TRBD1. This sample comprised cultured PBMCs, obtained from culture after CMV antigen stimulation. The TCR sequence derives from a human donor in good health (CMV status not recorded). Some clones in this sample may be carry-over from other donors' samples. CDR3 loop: CASSLGAGGLLYGYTF. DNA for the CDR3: TGTGCCAGCAGCTTAGGAGCAGGGGGCCTTTTATATGGCTACACCTTC.